This entry concerns a single T cell receptor (beta chain). The specificity of this receptor is unknown. One base away there is no much larger clone; base qualities are not given. Rearranged TRB sequences spanning V, D and J segments were amplified in a multiplex touch-down PCR with a mixed TRB-A/B primer pool. Illumina adapters and sample indices were attached to the amplicons through two consecutive PCR reactions run with Phusion HS II polymerase. Amplicons were gel-purified with the NucleoSpin Gel and PCR Clean-up kit, then checked with Qubit and an Agilent 2100 Bioanalyzer. The libraries were sequenced on an Illumina MiSeq with 600-cycle, single-indexed, paired-end runs. In the paper's pipeline: TRB sequences were processed with MiXCR versions 2.12 and 3.0.5. Each unique CDR3 nucleotide sequence was treated as one clone, and only productive sequences with two or more reads were kept. The repertoire metrics were Shannon diversity, evenness, clonality (calculated as one minus evenness), and diversity profiles parameterized by alpha from 0 to 5. Generation probabilities of clones in paired pre- and post-chemotherapy samples were computed with the IGoR algorithm. TCRdb reprocessing: public reads trimmed at Q25 with fastp, clones called with MiXCR, in-frame beta chains kept. All rows with the same CDR3 protein become a single entry with the most common DNA and genes. The V and J calls were not made by the authors but by TCRdb's processing. Recorded for this sample are about 2,200 distinct CDR3 sequences; around 36% of them occurred a single time. Clones ranked in the top ten supply less than 30% of the sample.

This sample stems from a study of T cell repertoires in aging, cancer and after chemotherapy (dated by TCRdb to between 2017 and 2020). About the full investigation: Donors spanned six age groups from 30 or younger to 70 or older, with at least three individuals per group. In the solid tumor group, the paired samples taken before and after chemotherapy came from brain tumor (glioblastoma) patients given temozolomide-based therapy. A cohort of 200 to 250 cancer patients (94 with hematological and around 120 with solid cancers) was assembled, and approximately 99 healthy donors were included as a reference group. In total, the full dataset held about 8.8 million TCR reads. Peripheral blood TCR beta repertoires from healthy donors and cancer patients were profiled to examine immunoaging and T cell reconstitution after chemotherapy. Overall results and qualifications from the work: In both cancer cohorts, median generation probability rose over the chemotherapy interval, which suggests that the repertoire was reconstituted through rebound thymic output. Untreated patients with hematological or solid cancers showed significantly lower blood TCR diversity and higher clonality than age-matched healthy donors. According to the authors, the repertoire data do not allow conclusions to be drawn about immunological memory after chemotherapy. In healthy donors, the drop in TCR diversity with age came mainly from a loss of richness, whereas in cancer patients a loss of evenness also played a part.

Instead of sorted cells or RNA, genomic DNA extracted from peripheral blood served as the source for amplifying TCR beta rearrangements. The sequenced sample consisted of blood. The TCR originated in a human donor with a solid tumor.

The sequenced DNA is TGTGCCAGCAGTGAGGGGGGTTGGCACTATGGCTACACCTTC. It specifies CASSEGGWHYGYTF. The chain uses TRBV2 and TRBJ1-2; the D segment could be TRBD1, given 5 matching bases. V and J lose 3 bases and 3 bases, and a span of 11 bases separates them. The germline V gene sets CDR1 to SNHLY and CDR2 to FYNNEI. The CDR3, cysteine through phenylalanine, is 14 amino acids long. Only CDR3 DNA is held: 42 bases, read in frame from base 1.